This is a list of T cell receptor beta chains from one sample in a study of human T cells and chemical hapten exposure. A single record per CDR3 protein comes from TCRdb applying MiXCR to the RACE reads. The sample consists of fewer than 85,000 distinct CDR3 sequences, about 8.6% of them appearing once. Sample: whole blood. Source of these receptors: a male donor in good health. Some clones in this sample may be carry-over from other donors' samples. CDR3s include the opening cysteine and the closing phenylalanine or tryptophan. The D gene is left open where the match is weak. Rows may omit the clone size; those that give it use once, few, many or a size class.

j_call | d_call | clone_size | v_call | cdr3_nt | cdr3_aa
TRBJ1-1 | NA | few | TRBV7-2 | TGTGCCAGCAGCTTAGCCGCATGGGGGGGGCCCACTGTGAACACTGAAGCTTTCTTT | CASSLAAWGGPTVNTEAFF
TRBJ2-7 | TRBD2 | few | TRBV29-1 | TGCAGCGTTGTTAGCGGGGGATCCTACGAGCAGTACTTC | CSVVSGGSYEQYF
TRBJ2-7 | NA | many | TRBV25-1 | TGTGCCAGCAGTGACAGAAGGGGATCCTACGAGCAGTACTTC | CASSDRRGSYEQYF
TRBJ2-7 | NA | few | TRBV20-1 | TGCAGTGCTGTAGGACCCGGAAATTCCTACGAGCAGTACTTC | CSAVGPGNSYEQYF
TRBJ1-5 | NA | NA | TRBV13 | TGTGCCAGCAGCTTAAAGGCAGGTCCTAGTGGTCAGCCCCAGCATTTT | CASSLKAGPSGQPQHF
TRBJ2-1 | NA | medium-sized | TRBV2 | TGTGCCAGCAGTGGACAGGCGGGGGAAAATGAGCAGTTCTTC | CASSGQAGENEQFF
TRBJ2-7 | NA | few | TRBV12-3/TRBV12-4 | TGTGCCAGCAGTTTAGGGCAGGTTTACGAGCAGTACTTC | CASSLGQVYEQYF
TRBJ1-1 | NA | NA | TRBV6-6 | TGTGCCAGCAGTAACGGAGATTACACTGAAGCTTTCTTT | CASSNGDYTEAFF
TRBJ1-1 | NA | many | TRBV12-3/TRBV12-4 | TGTGCCAGCAGTTTTGGAGGTTTGAACACTGAAGCTTTCTTT | CASSFGGLNTEAFF
TRBJ2-7 | NA | NA | TRBV12-3/TRBV12-4 | TGTGCCAGCAGTTCCGTAAGGGAGCAGTACTTC | CASSSVREQYF
TRBJ2-1 | TRBD2 | NA | TRBV15 | TGTGCCACCAGCAGAGTGTCCAGCGGGAGTACGGGGGAGCAGTTCTTC | CATSRVSSGSTGEQFF
TRBJ1-5 | NA | few | TRBV6-5 | TGTGCCAGCAGACCAGCGCATGGCAATCAGCCCCAGCATTTT | CASRPAHGNQPQHF
TRBJ1-6 | TRBD1 | many | TRBV2 | TGTGCCAGCAGTGAAGCGCTGGGACAGGGTTCACCCCTCCACTTT | CASSEALGQGSPLHF
TRBJ2-3 | TRBD1 | NA | TRBV4-2 | TGTGCCAGCAGCCAAGAAAACAAGCAGGGGGCAGATACGCAGTATTTT | CASSQENKQGADTQYF
TRBJ2-7 | TRBD2 | NA | TRBV2 | TGTGCCAGCAGTGTCGGTCTAGCGGGGCACGAGCAGTACTTC | CASSVGLAGHEQYF
TRBJ1-5 | NA | NA | TRBV19 | TGTGCCAGTAGCTTAAGGGATCAGCCCCAGCATTTT | CASSLRDQPQHF
TRBJ2-5 | NA | few | TRBV18 | TGTGCCAGCTCACCACCCCGGGGGAGTCAAGAGACCCAGTACTTC | CASSPPRGSQETQYF
TRBJ1-1 | TRBD1 | NA | TRBV14 | TGTGCCAGCAGCACCCGGACAGGCAGCCACACTGAAGCTTTCTTT | CASSTRTGSHTEAFF
TRBJ2-3 | TRBD2 | few | TRBV5-1 | TGCGCCAGCAGCGCGGGACTAGCGGGAGGAGCGTCTCACGCAGATACGCAGTATTTT | CASSAGLAGGASHADTQYF
TRBJ2-7 | TRBD1 | many | TRBV7-9 | TGTGCCAGCAGACCGGGACAGAGCTACGAGCAGTACTTC | CASRPGQSYEQYF
TRBJ2-1 | TRBD2 | NA | TRBV18 | TGTGCCAGCTCACCGACTAGCGGGAGGTTTGATGAGCAGTTCTTC | CASSPTSGRFDEQFF
TRBJ2-2 | TRBD1 | few | TRBV29-1 | TGCAGCGTTGAAGGGACAGGGCCTGCCGGGGAGCTGTTTTTT | CSVEGTGPAGELFF
TRBJ1-3 | TRBD1 | NA | TRBV6-5 | TGTGCCAGCAGTTACGCTGGGACAGAAGGAAACACCATATATTTT | CASSYAGTEGNTIYF
TRBJ1-5 | NA | NA | TRBV10-2 | TGCGCCAGCAGTGAGCACCCCGGGACATCCTATAGCAATCAGCCCCAGCATTTT | CASSEHPGTSYSNQPQHF
TRBJ2-7 | NA | few | TRBV10-3 | TGTGCCATCAGTGAAAGGGGGGGCTTCTCCTACGAGCAGTACTTC | CAISERGGFSYEQYF
TRBJ2-7 | NA | few | TRBV7-2 | TGTGCCAGCAGCTTAGCCGTGGCAGGGTTCCCCTACGAGCAGTACTTC | CASSLAVAGFPYEQYF
TRBJ1-4 | TRBD1 | few | TRBV6-6 | TGTGCCAGCAGCTCCAGGGGGCGTTATGAAAAACTGTTTTTT | CASSSRGRYEKLFF
TRBJ2-2 | NA | NA | TRBV10-3 | TGTGCCATCAGTGATAGTCTGGAAAACACCGGGGAGCTGTTTTTT | CAISDSLENTGELFF
TRBJ2-5 | NA | NA | TRBV5-1 | TGCGCCAGCAGCTTCCCCCAAGAGACCCAGTACTTC | CASSFPQETQYF
TRBJ1-1 | TRBD1 | NA | TRBV12-5 | TGTGCTAGTGGTTTGGTCGGACAGGGCCGAAACACTGAAGCTTTCTTT | CASGLVGQGRNTEAFF
TRBJ1-1 | NA | many | TRBV7-9 | TGTGCCAGCAGGCAGGAGGGGGTGAACACTGAAGCTTTCTTT | CASRQEGVNTEAFF
TRBJ1-1 | NA | NA | TRBV18 | TGTGCCAGCTCACCAAACCAGGGGTACACTGAAGCTTTCTTT | CASSPNQGYTEAFF
TRBJ1-6 | TRBD1 | NA | TRBV6-2/TRBV6-3 | TGTGCCAGCAGTTACGGGACAGAATCACCCCTCCACTTT | CASSYGTESPLHF
TRBJ2-7 | NA | few | TRBV29-1 | TGCAGCGTTGAAGCGGGAACAGTTGACGAGCAGTACTTC | CSVEAGTVDEQYF
TRBJ2-3 | NA | many | TRBV29-1 | TGCAGCGTTGAAGACCCGAGGGGCACAGATACGCAGTATTTT | CSVEDPRGTDTQYF
TRBJ2-5 | TRBD1 | NA | TRBV20-1 | TGCAGTGCTAGAGACCCCCTTAGAATGTTGGGACAGGGTTATGAGGAGACCCAGTACTTC | CSARDPLRMLGQGYEETQYF
TRBJ2-7 | TRBD1 | many | TRBV6-2/TRBV6-3 | TGTGCCAGCAGTCTGGGACAGGGGCCCTACGAGCAGTACTTC | CASSLGQGPYEQYF
TRBJ2-3 | NA | NA | TRBV4-3 | TGCGCCAGCAGCCAAGACAGGTCCTGGGGGCAGTATTTT | CASSQDRSWGQYF
TRBJ1-1 | TRBD1 | NA | TRBV12-3/TRBV12-4 | TGTGCCAGCGGGATGCTTACAGGGGTCACTGAAGCTTTCTTT | CASGMLTGVTEAFF
TRBJ2-7 | NA | few | TRBV19 | TGTGCCAGTAGCGGGCGGCAGGGCGACTACGAGCAGTACTTC | CASSGRQGDYEQYF
TRBJ2-1 | NA | NA | TRBV9 | TGTGCCAGCAGCGTAGAACTTTGGGATGAGCAGTTCTTC | CASSVELWDEQFF
TRBJ2-6 | NA | NA | TRBV7-2 | TGTGCCAGCTGCGGACAGTACGGGGCCAACGTCCTGACTTTC | CASCGQYGANVLTF